The clone carrying this T cell receptor (beta chain) was counted many times. Synthesis of cDNA used 5'RACE (with 10-nucleotide random UMIs). Via MiXCR, TCRdb re-called the 5' RACE reads, giving one row per CDR3 protein. Seen here are around 69,000 distinct CDR3 sequences, 10% observed once, and the top ten hold 9.5% to 10%. Germline lookup yields CDR1 DFQATT and CDR2 SNEGSKA (reference sequence). V lost 6 bases, J lost 4 bases, and 15 bases lay in between. The CDR3 runs 13 residues. This entry belongs to a study of neurological immune-mediated disorders. Time point meaning: longitudinal time-point 1 (baseline).

Specimen: PBMCs. This chain uses TRBV20-1 with TRBJ2-5; D is perhaps TRBD1 or TRBD2 (5 bases each). This TCR was sampled from a man aged 30-40 years in good health. CDR3 bases: TGCAGTGCCTGGGGACCAAGCGGAGAGACCCAGTACTTC. Its protein is CSAWGPSGETQYF.